This entry lists 6 T cell receptor beta chains sequenced from one sample in a study of cytomegalovirus exposure and HLA in healthy donors. PCR involved 60 Vbeta and 13 Jbeta primers. Assay used: immunoSEQ multiplex PCR; TCRdb lists only in-frame clones, some missing. This sample has fewer than 150,000 clones, with roughly 80% found just once. Sample: PBMCs. The source is a woman aged 45-65 years in good health and CMV-seronegative.

This sequence joins TRBV9 and TRBJ1-3; the D gene is possibly TRBD1 (5 bases). The CDR3 is 12 residues long. V was cut by 7 bases and J by 3 bases, with 8 bases left in between. Per germline, CDR1 SGDLS and CDR2 YYNGEE. CDR3 loop: CASGALGNTIYF. As DNA, the CDR3 is TGTGCCAGCGGGGCCCTTGGAAACACCATATATTTT.

This clone showed up just once. This chain links TRBV6-6 with TRBJ2-7, with TRBD1 matching 9 bases. CDR1 MNHNY and CDR2 SVGAGI come from the germline V gene (reference sequence). CDR3 size: 15 residues. Losses at the gene ends were 5 bases for V and 3 bases for J; bases not matched to a gene: 8. CDR3 in DNA: TGTGCCAGCAGTCCTACCGGGACAGGGAGCTACGAGCAGTACTTC. It encodes CASSPTGTGSYEQYF.

The rearrangement uses TRBV4-1 and TRBJ2-5, with 7 bases lining up with TRBD1. The germline V gene encodes CDR1 MGHRA and CDR2 YSYEKL. The CDR3 has 16 residues. With V trimmed by 0 bases and J by 1 base, 5 bases remained unmatched. CDR3 region: CASSQDLAGGQETQYF. The CDR3 coding sequence is TGCGCCAGCAGCCAAGATCTGGCAGGGGGCCAAGAGACCCAGTACTTC.

V and J are TRBV6-1 and TRBJ1-2; TRBD1 matches 7 bases. Germline CDR1 reads MNHNS; CDR2 reads SASEGT. J gave up 4 bases and V 3 bases, and 5 bases lay outside the gene matches. The CDR3 totals 14 residues. CDR3 region: CASSDLQGGYGYTF. The CDR3 DNA reads as TGTGCCAGCAGTGATCTGCAGGGGGGCTATGGCTACACCTTC.

The rearrangement links TRBV13 to TRBJ1-1; D perhaps matches TRBD1 (5 bases). The CDR3 totals 15 residues. The V gene's germline CDR1 is PRHDT and CDR2 FYEKMQ (reference sequence). The V and J ends lost 8 bases and 1 base respectively, with 17 bases between them. The CDR3, as DNA: TGTGCCAGCGACCGGGGGGGTCTAGGGAACACTGAAGCTTTCTTT. It encodes CASDRGGLGNTEAFF.

The chain recombines TRBV27 with TRBJ2-6; the D gene is possibly TRBD1 (5 bases). Looked up from germline, CDR1 is MNHEY and CDR2 is SMNVEV (reference sequence). This CDR3 comprises 15 residues. The V end was cut by 5 bases, the J end by 1 base, with 9 bases between. The CDR3 protein is CASSADSSGANVLTF. The CDR3 DNA is TGTGCCAGCAGTGCTGACAGTTCTGGGGCCAACGTCCTGACTTTC.